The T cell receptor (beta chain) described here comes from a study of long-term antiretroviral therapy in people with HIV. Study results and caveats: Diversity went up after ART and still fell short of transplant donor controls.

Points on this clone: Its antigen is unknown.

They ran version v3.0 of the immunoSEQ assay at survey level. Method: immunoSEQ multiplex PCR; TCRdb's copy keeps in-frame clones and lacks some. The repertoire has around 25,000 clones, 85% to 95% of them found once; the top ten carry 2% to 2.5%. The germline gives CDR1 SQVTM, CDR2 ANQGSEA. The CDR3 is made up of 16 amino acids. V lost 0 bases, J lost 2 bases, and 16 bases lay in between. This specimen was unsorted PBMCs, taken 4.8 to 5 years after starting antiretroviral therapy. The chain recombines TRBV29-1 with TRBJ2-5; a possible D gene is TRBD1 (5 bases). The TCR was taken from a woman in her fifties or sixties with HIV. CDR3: CSVEDGQDKGQETQYF. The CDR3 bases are TGCAGCGTTGAAGATGGGCAGGACAAAGGACAAGAGACCCAGTACTTC.